This T cell receptor (beta chain) was observed in a study of cytomegalovirus exposure and HLA in healthy donors. In germline, CDR1 is SGDLS, CDR2 YYNGEE. Trimming shortened V by 3 bases and J by 0 bases, and 13 bases separated the two germline ends. This CDR3 is built from 16 residues. The data were produced by immunoSEQ multiplex PCR, yet TCRdb's version contains in-frame clones alone and is incomplete. The sample includes 150,000 to 180,000 clones, approximately 86% seen only once; the top ten take more than 20%. The chain couples TRBV9 to TRBJ1-3, with a tentative D call TRBD1 (6 bases). The specimen sequenced was PBMCs. This TCR derives from a man aged 18 to 29 in good health and CMV-seropositive. The CDR3 DNA is TGTGCCAGCAGCGGTGGGGGCGCCGGCTCTGGAAACACCATATATTTT. This sequence encodes CASSGGGAGSGNTIYF. The whole variable domain, filled in from reference TRBV9 and TRBJ1-3, reads DSGVTQTPKHLITATGQRVTLRCSPRSGDLSVYWYQQSLDQGLQFLIQYYNGEERAKGNILERFSAQQFPDLHSELNLSSLELGDSALYFCASSGGGAGSGNTIYFGEGSWLTVV.